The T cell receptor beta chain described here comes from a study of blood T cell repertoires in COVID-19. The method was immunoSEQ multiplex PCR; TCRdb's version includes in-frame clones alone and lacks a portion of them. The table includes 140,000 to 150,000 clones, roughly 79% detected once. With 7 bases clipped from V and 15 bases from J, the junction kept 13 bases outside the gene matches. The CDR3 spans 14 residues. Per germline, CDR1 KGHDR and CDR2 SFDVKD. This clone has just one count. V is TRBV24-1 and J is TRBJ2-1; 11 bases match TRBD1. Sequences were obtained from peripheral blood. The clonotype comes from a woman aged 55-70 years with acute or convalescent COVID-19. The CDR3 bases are TGTGCCACCAGCCCGGGACAGGGGGTGATGACTCCGTTCTTC. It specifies CATSPGQGVMTPFF.